This TCR beta chain was sequenced in a study of molecular identifiers for immune sequencing clone quantification. The CDR3 contains 15 residues. V dropped 4 bases and J dropped 2 bases, with 14 bases sitting between them. Germline-derived CDR1 and CDR2 are LGHNA and YSLEER. Study results and caveats: Effector cells had over 98% of their molecules in clones above 20 RNA copies, while naive cells had under 1%. Jurkat TCR RNA spiked in from one cell could reportedly be detected among some 1 million naive cells.

As regards this clonotype: Its specificity is not known.

Preparation of the bulk TCR libraries relied on previously described methods and listed TCR primers. TCRdb processed the PCR reads anew with MiXCR; each CDR3 protein has one entry. The sample lists under 100,000 distinct CDR3 sequences; approximately 25% were seen once. Sample: naive CD8+ T cells from blood, with Jurkat cell RNA spiked in. The subset here: FACS-sorted CD8+CD4-CCR7+CD45RA+ naive T cells. This clonotype was obtained from a human donor in good health. Some libraries in this study had Jurkat cell RNA spiked in. The chain combines TRBV4-3 with TRBJ1-2; D gene ambiguous. The CDR3 DNA follows: TGCGCCAGCAGCCTAGACCGCCAGACCAACTATGGCTACACCTTC. Translation: CASSLDRQTNYGYTF.